This is a list of T cell receptor beta chains from one sample in a study of T cell responses to AZD1222 COVID-19 vaccine. Method: immunoSEQ multiplex PCR; TCRdb's copy keeps in-frame clones and lacks some. The sample has about 180,000 clones; around 89% are singletons. The material sequenced was peripheral blood, taken 28 days after the second dose of the MenACWY control vaccine. These receptors were taken from an adult who received the MenACWY meningococcal vaccine as a control. Both conserved end residues are part of each CDR3. The D gene is left open where the match is weak. Clone size is not always given. Where it is, it says once, few, many or a class for expanded clones.

>TRBJ2-4|TRBV7-2|once|NA
CASSLDGRAKNIQYF
>TRBJ1-2|TRBV7-2|NA|NA
CASSVDPGTFRGYTF
>TRBJ2-1|TRBV7-2|NA|NA
CASSFAGNEQFF
>TRBJ2-7|TRBV6-2/TRBV6-3|NA|NA
CASSSRPNGVHEQYF
>TRBJ2-1|TRBV5-1|once|NA
CASSWGDTSYNEQFF
>TRBJ2-3|TRBV9|NA|NA
CASSFGGLWGRETQYF
>TRBJ1-5|TRBV5-8|NA|NA
CASSFARDQPQHF
>TRBJ1-4|TRBV6-1|few|TRBD1
CASREWAGGAANEKLFF
>TRBJ1-1|TRBV5-6|few|TRBD1
CASSGSDRENTEAFF
>TRBJ2-7|TRBV29-1|NA|TRBD1
CSVATQGAYSYEQYF
>TRBJ1-1|TRBV25-1|NA|TRBD1
CASSGQGDEAFF
>TRBJ1-6|TRBV27|NA|TRBD1
CASNPASTGGDPYNSPLHF
>TRBJ1-4|TRBV6-5|NA|NA
CASGMDGNEKLFF
>TRBJ2-5|TRBV19|NA|TRBD2
CASSMRRLAGLSQETQYF
>TRBJ2-7|TRBV2|NA|NA
CASSEVFEQYF
>TRBJ1-1|TRBV2|NA|NA
CASKPRWDMNTEAFF
>TRBJ1-5|TRBV30|NA|NA
CAWSRIGGNQPQHF
>TRBJ2-5|TRBV10-3|NA|TRBD2
CAVHSGPQETQYF
>TRBJ2-5|TRBV10-2|NA|TRBD2
CASSAGTRGLKTQYF
>TRBJ2-1|TRBV5-5|NA|NA
CASSLLGYEQFF
>TRBJ1-2|TRBV27|NA|NA
CASSGVRDNHYGYTF
>TRBJ1-3|TRBV5-1|once|NA
CASSLAGVNSGNTIYF
>TRBJ1-2|TRBV11-2|NA|NA
CASSLDRPHYGYTF
>TRBJ1-4|TRBV3-1/TRBV3-2|NA|NA
CASSQDKTADEKLFF
>TRBJ1-1|TRBV5-6|NA|TRBD1
CASSRTGGTEAFF
>TRBJ2-7|TRBV6-2/TRBV6-3|NA|TRBD2
CASSYSASGYEQYF
>TRBJ2-1|TRBV6-5|few|NA
CASSYSISREQFF
>TRBJ1-2|TRBV5-4|once|NA
CASSLGVHYGYTF
>TRBJ2-2|TRBV5-4|NA|TRBD1
CASSLAGQGGTNTGELFF
>TRBJ2-5|TRBV11-2|NA|TRBD2
CASGRLAGGVGTQYF
>TRBJ2-1|TRBV4-1|NA|NA
CASSQAYRVTSYNEQFF